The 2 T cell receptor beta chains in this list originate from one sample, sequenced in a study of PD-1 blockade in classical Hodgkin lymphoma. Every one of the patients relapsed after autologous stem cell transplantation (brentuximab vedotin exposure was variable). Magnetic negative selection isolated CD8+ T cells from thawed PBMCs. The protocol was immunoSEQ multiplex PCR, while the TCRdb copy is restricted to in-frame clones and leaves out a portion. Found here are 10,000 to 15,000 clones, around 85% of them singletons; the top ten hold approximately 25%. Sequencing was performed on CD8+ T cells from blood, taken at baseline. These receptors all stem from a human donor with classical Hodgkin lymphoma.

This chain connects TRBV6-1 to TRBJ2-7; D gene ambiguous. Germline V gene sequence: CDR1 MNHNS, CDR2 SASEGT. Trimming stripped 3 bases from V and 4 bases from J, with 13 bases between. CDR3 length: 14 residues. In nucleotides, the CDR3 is TGTGCCAGCAGTGATTGGGGAATCGCTTACGAGCAGTACTTC. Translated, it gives CASSDWGIAYEQYF.

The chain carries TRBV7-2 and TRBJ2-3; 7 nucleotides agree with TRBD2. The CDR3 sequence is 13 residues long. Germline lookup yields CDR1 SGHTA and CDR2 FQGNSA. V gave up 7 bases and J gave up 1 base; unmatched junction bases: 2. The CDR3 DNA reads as TGTGCCAGCAATCTAGCGGGCACAGATACGCAGTATTTT. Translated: CASNLAGTDTQYF. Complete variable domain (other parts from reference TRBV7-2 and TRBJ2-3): GAGVSQSPSNKVTEKGKDVELRCDPISGHTALYWYRQSLGQGLEFLIYFQGNSAPDKSGLPSDRFSAERTGGSVSTLTIQRTQQEDSAVYLCASNLAGTDTQYFGPGTRLTVL.